This note documents a single T cell receptor (beta chain) sequence. Profiling relied on immunoSEQ multiplex PCR, and the TCRdb table lists in-frame clones only, not all of them. The table lists tens of thousands of clones, around 79% of them singletons, with 2% to 2.5% in the top ten. These data originate in a study of glioma-infiltrating T cells after dendritic cell vaccination. Study at large: Glioblastoma patients came from Phase I and II dendritic cell vaccination trials. Autologous tumor lysate-pulsed dendritic cell vaccination was given between the early 2000s and the early 2010s.

With 1 base removed from V and 4 bases from J, the gap between germline ends came to 14 bases. Germline V gene data show CDR1 as SGHTA and CDR2 as FQGNSA. The CDR3 runs to 16 residues. Patients had residual fresh-frozen tumor tissue and more than two years of survival data. PBMC sampling occurred before vaccination, two weeks after the third dose, and at progression. The sample here was blood, taken before dendritic cell vaccination. The rearrangement links TRBV7-2 to TRBJ1-5, with a tentative D call TRBD1 (5 bases). This receptor was identified in a human donor with glioblastoma. CDR3 DNA sequence: TGTGCCAGCAGCTTAGAACAGGTTGGGCGAAATCAGCCCCAGCATTTT. Translating it yields CASSLEQVGRNQPQHF.